The T cell receptor beta chain described here comes from a study of blood T cells in healthy people across ages. Study conclusions and caveats: CMV status of donors was not determined, possibly confounding expanded clonotype changes.

Extraction yielded at least 6 micrograms of total RNA per sample. In regard to this clonotype: What it binds is unknown.

The CDR3 length is 14 residues. V gave up 7 bases and J gave up 4 bases; unmatched junction bases: 6. Germline-derived CDR1 and CDR2 are KGHSH and LQKENI. Through a sample-barcoded 5' primer and a J-beta primer mix, a second PCR was run for roughly 7 to 11 cycles. The authors tagged each cDNA molecule using a template-switch adaptor with 12 random nucleotides. Each single sample gave us at least 3 million CDR3-containing paired-end reads. Using its own MiXCR run on the 5' RACE reads, TCRdb lists one record per CDR3 protein. Among some 710,000 distinct CDR3 sequences listed, 46% were seen once. The sequenced sample was blood. The TCR originated in a man older than 75 in good health. The chain recombines TRBV18 with TRBJ1-1; 10 bases are a match to TRBD1. DNA for the CDR3: TGTGCCAGCTGCCCGGGACAGGGGAGCACTGAAGCTTTCTTT. Residues: CASCPGQGSTEAFF.